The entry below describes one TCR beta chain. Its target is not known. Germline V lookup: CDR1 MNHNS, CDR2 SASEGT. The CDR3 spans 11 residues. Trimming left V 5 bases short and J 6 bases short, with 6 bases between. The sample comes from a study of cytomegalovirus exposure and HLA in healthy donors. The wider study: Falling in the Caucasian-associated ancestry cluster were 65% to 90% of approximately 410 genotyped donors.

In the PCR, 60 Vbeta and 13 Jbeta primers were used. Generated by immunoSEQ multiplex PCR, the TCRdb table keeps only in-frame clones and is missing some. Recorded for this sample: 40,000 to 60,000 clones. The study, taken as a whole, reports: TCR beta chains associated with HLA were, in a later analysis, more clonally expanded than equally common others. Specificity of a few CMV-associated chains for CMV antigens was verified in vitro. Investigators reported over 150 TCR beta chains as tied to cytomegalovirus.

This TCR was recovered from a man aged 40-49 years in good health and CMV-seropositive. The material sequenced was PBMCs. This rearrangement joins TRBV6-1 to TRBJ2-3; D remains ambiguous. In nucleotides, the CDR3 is TGTGCCAGCAGTCCTTCTGATACGCAGTATTTT. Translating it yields CASSPSDTQYF.